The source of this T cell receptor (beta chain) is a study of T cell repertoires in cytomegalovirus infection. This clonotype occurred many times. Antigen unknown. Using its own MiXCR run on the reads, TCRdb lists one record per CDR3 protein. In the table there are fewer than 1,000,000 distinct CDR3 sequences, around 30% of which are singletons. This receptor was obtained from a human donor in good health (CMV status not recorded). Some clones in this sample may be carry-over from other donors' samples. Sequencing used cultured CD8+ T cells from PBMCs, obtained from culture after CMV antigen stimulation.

CDR3 in amino acids: CASIYRHGYTF. CDR3 nucleotide sequence: TGTGCCAGCATTTACCGGCATGGCTACACCTTC. The V gene is TRBV7-2, the J gene TRBJ1-2; no clear D. The CDR3 extends over 11 amino acids. The germline CDR1 and CDR2 sequences are SGHTA and FQGNSA. Between the trimmed V and J ends, which lost 7 bases and 6 bases, there was a span of 9 bases.